This is a list of T cell receptor beta chains from one sample in a study of T-cell memory formation after mild COVID-19. A single record per CDR3 protein comes from TCRdb applying MiXCR to the 5' RACE reads. The table includes 100,000 to 130,000 distinct CDR3 sequences, over 15% detected once. Source material: PBMCs or a T cell subset sorted from them (not recorded which). The receptors originated from a young man who had mild COVID-19 (a few samples of this study predate the infection). Cell type and time point are not known. Each CDR3 is given without its conserved first and last residue. The order of the fields is V gene, J gene, CDR3 protein.

TRBV4-3	TRBJ2-1	ASSQAGTSGGALHEQF
TRBV5-1	TRBJ2-1	ASSLGLSSYNEQF
TRBV7-2	TRBJ1-1	ASSFLTGSYTEAF
TRBV20-1	TRBJ1-3	GGTGGTGNTIY
TRBV12-3/TRBV12-4	TRBJ2-3	ASTLRSVLQY
TRBV20-1	TRBJ2-3	SASSGGGAVDTQY
TRBV6-2/TRBV6-3	TRBJ2-3	ASSYSLQGTDTQY
TRBV19	TRBJ2-2	ASSLGTGTSNTGELF
TRBV7-9	TRBJ1-2	ASSPRDYGYT
TRBV5-1	TRBJ2-6	ASRRSGANVLT
TRBV7-2	TRBJ2-5	ASSRGQGPKTQY